This T cell receptor beta chain was observed in a study of CD8+CD57+ T cells in acquired aplastic anemia. Study-level information: Mean DNA quantity obtained from sorted CD4+ and CD8+ cells was about 3 ug. Study findings and constraints: Sharing between patients and controls was observed for roughly 29 CD8+ CDR3 sequences.

Genomic DNA acted as the template from which TCR beta VDJ combination and CDR3 sequence profiling were carried out. MiXCR, applied by TCRdb to the reads, yields one record per CDR3 protein. This repertoire shows 260,000 or so distinct CDR3 sequences, around 82% found once; its top ten account for 40% to 50%. The CDR3 covers 11 residues. The germline V and J ends were trimmed by 0 bases and 14 bases, with 8 bases remaining between them. Per germline, CDR1 SGHNT and CDR2 YENEEA. This clonotype appeared once. The antigen remains unidentified. Sequencing was done on patients that had shown CD8+CD57+ cell expansion by flow cytometry.

The chain uses TRBV11-3 and TRBJ1-3; a weak D match, TRBD1 (5 bases). The sample taken for sequencing was sorted CD4+, CD8+, or CD8+CD57+ T cells (not recorded which) from PBMCs. The sequence came from a human donor with aplastic anemia. The CDR3 reads CASSLDLTVYF. CDR3 sequence (DNA): TGTGCCAGCAGCTTAGATCTGACAGTATATTTT.